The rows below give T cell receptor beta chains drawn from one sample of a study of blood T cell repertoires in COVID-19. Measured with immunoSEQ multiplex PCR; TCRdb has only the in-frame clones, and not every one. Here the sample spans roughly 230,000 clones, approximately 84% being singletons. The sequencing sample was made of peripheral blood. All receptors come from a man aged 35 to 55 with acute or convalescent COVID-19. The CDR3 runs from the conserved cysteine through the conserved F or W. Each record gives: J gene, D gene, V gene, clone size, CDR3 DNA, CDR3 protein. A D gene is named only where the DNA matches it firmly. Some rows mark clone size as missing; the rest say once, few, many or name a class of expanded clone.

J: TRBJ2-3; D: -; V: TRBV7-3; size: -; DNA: TGTGCCAGCAGCTTACGGTATGAAGCGAGACTAAGCACAGATACGCAGTATTTT; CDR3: CASSLRYEARLSTDTQYF
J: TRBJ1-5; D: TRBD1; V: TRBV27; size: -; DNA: TGTGCCAGCAGTTTATTTACAGGGGGGGGTCAGCCCCAGCATTTT; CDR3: CASSLFTGGGQPQHF
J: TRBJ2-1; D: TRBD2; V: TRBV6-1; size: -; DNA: TGTGCCAGCAGTGATAGACTAGCGGGGGGGCCGTTGAATGAGCAGTTCTTC; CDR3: CASSDRLAGGPLNEQFF
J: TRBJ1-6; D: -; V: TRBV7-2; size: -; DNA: TGTGCCAGCAGCTCACGGGGACAAGCCAATTCACCCCTCCACTTT; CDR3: CASSSRGQANSPLHF
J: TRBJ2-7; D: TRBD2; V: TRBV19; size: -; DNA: TGTGCCACCAGAGAGCGGGGAGGATACGAGCAGTACTTC; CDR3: CATRERGGYEQYF
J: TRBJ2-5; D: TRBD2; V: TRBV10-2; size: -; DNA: TGCGCCAGCAGTAAGACTAGCACCCACCAAGAGACCCAGTACTTC; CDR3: CASSKTSTHQETQYF
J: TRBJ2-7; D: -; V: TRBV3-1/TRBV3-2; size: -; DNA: TGTGCCAGCAGCCGTTACCGACATTCCTACGAGCAGTACTTC; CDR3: CASSRYRHSYEQYF
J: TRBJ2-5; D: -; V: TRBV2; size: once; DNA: TGTGCCAGCAGTGGTATAATTCAAGAGACCCAGTACTTC; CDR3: CASSGIIQETQYF
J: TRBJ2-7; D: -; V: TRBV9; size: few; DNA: TGTGCCAGCAGCCTGTACAGACACTTTACCTACGAGCAGTACTTC; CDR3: CASSLYRHFTYEQYF
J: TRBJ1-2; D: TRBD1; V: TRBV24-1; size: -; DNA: TGTGCCACCAGTGATCCCGGGACAGTTGGTGGCTACACCTTC; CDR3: CATSDPGTVGGYTF
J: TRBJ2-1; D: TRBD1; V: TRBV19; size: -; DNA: TGTGCCAGTACGGACAGGCTTTCGGATGAGCAGTTCTTC; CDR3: CASTDRLSDEQFF